This TCR beta chain was recorded in a study of CD8+ T cells in alopecia areata. Study-wide results and caveats: Unlike in mice, where it was clearer, TCR sharing across patients was less clear, possibly HLA-related.

Alopecia areata patients provided lesional scalp punch biopsies and peripheral blood, both collected for the study. Sorting of CD4+ and CD8+ T cells was performed on PBMCs. The germline CDR1 and CDR2 sequences are MNHEY and SVGAGI. The length of the CDR3 is 12 residues. V lost 6 bases to trimming and J lost 14 bases; unmatched junction nucleotides: 7. On this clone itself: The antigen remains unidentified.

RNA extraction and reverse transcription yielded cDNA as sequencing template. The assay was immunoSEQ multiplex PCR, and TCRdb's table has in-frame clones only and misses some. The table records under 250,000 clones, 50% to 60% of them present only once. This chain connects TRBV6-5 to TRBJ1-6; 7 nucleotides line up with TRBD1. The TCR was taken from a human donor with alopecia areata. Specimen: CD4+ T cells sorted from blood, collected at week 0. The chain's CDR3 is CASSWTGATLHF. As DNA, the CDR3 is TGTGCCAGCAGCTGGACAGGTGCCACCCTCCACTTT.